Described below is a single T cell receptor (beta chain) sequence and its context. The antigen it binds to is not known. No per-base quality is available; no much larger clone lies one base away. The sample's treatment or condition label is to be understood as: allogeneic hematopoietic cell transplantation with graft depleted of TCRalphabeta T cells and CD19 B cells. TCRalphabeta/CD19-depleted allogeneic hematopoietic cell grafts were given to the transplant recipients, all of whom were children. The library was built by means of PCR. Sequenced on an Illumina HiSeq 2500. To normalize quantification of the TCRbeta repertoire, the TCR libraries were built with molecular barcoding that relied on unique molecular identifiers. TCRdb cleaned the public reads at Q25 with fastp, built clones with MiXCR and kept in-frame beta chains. One record per CDR3 amino acid sequence lists the most common genes and DNA. The table for this sample lists fewer than 700,000 distinct CDR3 sequences; approximately 22% of them were counted only once. The top ten hold about 14% of the sample.

The record originates from a study of T-cell reconstitution after alpha-beta-depleted transplantation in children (dated by TCRdb to the mid-2010s). Background for the entire study: The study quantitatively tracked T-cell immune reconstitution after TCRalphabeta/CD19-depleted allogeneic hematopoietic cell transplantation in children using TCR repertoire profiling.

What the study reported, not specific to this receptor: Apparently early alphabetaT-cell count recovery about two months after transplant reportedly relied on only several hundred rapidly expanded clones derived from non-depleted graft cells. The high TCRbeta diversity at day 60 in some patients was ascribed to recipient T cells and intrathymic progenitors that had survived conditioning. Over the following months the frequencies of hyperexpanded clones went down, and after one year T-cell counts and TCRbeta diversity were mostly credited to newly produced T cells.

The CDR3, cysteine through phenylalanine, is 23 amino acids long. Only CDR3 DNA is held: 69 bases, read in frame from base 1. The junction shows trimming of 4 bases on V and 0 bases on J, plus 31 bases between the germline ends. The CDR1 and CDR2 encoded by the germline V gene are LGHNA and YSLEER. Material: PBMCs, mostly from graft donor cells, obtained 360 days after TCRalphabeta/CD19-depleted stem cell transplant. The sequence links TRBV4-3 to TRBJ2-6; a weak D assignment points to TRBD1 (6 bases agree). This TCR was sampled from a boy under two years old who had a stem cell transplant for acute myeloid leukemia, so the T cells may come from the graft donor. CDR3 protein: CASSRILGAPGTRSPSGANVLTF. The DNA is TGCGCCAGCAGCCGAATCTTGGGGGCGCCGGGGACAAGGTCTCCCTCTGGGGCCAACGTCCTGACTTTC.